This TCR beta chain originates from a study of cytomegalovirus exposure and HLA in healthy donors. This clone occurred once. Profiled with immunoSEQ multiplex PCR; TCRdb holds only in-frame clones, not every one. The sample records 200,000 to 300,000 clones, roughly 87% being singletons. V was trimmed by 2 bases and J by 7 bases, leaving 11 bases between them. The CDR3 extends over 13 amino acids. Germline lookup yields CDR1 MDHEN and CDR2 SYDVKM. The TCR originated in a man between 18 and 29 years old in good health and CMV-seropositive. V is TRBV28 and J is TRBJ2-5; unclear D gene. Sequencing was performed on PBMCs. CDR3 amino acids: CASSLDRVGTQYF. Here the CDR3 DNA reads TGTGCCAGCAGTTTAGACCGAGTGGGGACCCAGTACTTC.